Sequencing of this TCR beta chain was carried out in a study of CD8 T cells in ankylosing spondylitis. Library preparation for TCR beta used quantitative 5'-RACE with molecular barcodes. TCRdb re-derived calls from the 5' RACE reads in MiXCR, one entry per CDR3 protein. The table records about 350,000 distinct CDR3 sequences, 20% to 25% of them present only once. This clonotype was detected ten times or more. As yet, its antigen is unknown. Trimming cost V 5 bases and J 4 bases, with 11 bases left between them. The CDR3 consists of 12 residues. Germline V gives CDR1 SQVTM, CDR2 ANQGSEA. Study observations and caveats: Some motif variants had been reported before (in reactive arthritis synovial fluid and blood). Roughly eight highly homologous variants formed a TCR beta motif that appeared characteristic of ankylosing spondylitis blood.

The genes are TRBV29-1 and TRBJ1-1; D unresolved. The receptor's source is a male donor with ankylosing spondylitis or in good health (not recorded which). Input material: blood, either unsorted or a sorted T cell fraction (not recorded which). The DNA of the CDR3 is TGCAGCGTTTATCTTAGTGGCACTGAAGCTTTCTTT. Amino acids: CSVYLSGTEAFF.